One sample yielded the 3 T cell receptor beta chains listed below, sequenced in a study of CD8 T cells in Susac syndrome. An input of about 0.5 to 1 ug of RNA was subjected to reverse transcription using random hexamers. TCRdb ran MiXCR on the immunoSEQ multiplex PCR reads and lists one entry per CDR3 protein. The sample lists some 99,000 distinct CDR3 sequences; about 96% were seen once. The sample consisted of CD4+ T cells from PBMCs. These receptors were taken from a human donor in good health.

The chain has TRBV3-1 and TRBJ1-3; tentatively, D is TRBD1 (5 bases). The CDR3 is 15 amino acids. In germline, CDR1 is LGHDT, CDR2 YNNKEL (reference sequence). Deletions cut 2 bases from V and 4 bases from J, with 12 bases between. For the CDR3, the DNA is TGTGCCAGCAGCCAACTACCAGGGTCAGGAAACACCATATATTTT. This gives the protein CASSQLPGSGNTIYF.

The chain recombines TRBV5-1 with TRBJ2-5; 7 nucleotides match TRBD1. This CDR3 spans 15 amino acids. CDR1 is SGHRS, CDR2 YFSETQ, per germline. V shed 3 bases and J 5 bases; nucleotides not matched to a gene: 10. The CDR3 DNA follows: TGCGCCAGCAGCTCGCAGGGGGTGAAGGGGGAGACCCAGTACTTC. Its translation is CASSSQGVKGETQYF.

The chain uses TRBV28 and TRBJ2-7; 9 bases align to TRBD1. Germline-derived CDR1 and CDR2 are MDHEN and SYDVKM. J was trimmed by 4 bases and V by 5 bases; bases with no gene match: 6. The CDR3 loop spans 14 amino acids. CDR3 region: CASSDGTGLYEQYF. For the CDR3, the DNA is TGTGCCAGCAGTGATGGGACAGGGTTGTACGAGCAGTACTTC.